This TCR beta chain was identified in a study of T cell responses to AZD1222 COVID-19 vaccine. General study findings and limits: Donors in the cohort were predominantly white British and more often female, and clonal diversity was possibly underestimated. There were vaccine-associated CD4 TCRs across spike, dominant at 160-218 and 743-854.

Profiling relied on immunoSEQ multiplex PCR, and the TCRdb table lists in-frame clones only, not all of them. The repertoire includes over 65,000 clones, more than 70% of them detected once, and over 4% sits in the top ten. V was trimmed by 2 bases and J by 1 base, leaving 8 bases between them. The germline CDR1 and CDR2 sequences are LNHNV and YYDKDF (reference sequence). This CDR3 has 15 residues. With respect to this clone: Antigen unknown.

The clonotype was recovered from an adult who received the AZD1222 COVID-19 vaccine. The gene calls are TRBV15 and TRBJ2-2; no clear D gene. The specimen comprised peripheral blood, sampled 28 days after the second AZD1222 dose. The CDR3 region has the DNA TGTGCCACCAGCAGACGGCAGCGGAACACCGGGGAGCTGTTTTTT. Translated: CATSRRQRNTGELFF.